A single sample is the source of the 27 T cell receptor beta chains below, sequenced in a study of response to subunit inactivated influenza vaccine. Each CDR3 protein gets one entry after TCRdb re-called the RT-PCR reads with MiXCR. Here the sample spans some 520,000 distinct CDR3 sequences, approximately 15% being singletons. The starting material was CD4+ T cells sorted from PBMCs, obtained 23 to 25 months after vaccination. These receptors were collected from a man between 50 and 75 years old who received an inactivated influenza vaccine.

The chain links TRBV10-3 to TRBJ2-7; TRBD1 aligns across 9 bases. CDR1 ENHRY and CDR2 SYGVKD come from the germline V gene. The CDR3 covers 14 residues. V shed 5 bases and J 2 bases; nucleotides not matched to a gene: 4. CDR3 DNA: TGTGCCATCAGTCGGACAGGGGAGACCTACGAGCAGTACTTC. Its protein is CAISRTGETYEQYF.

Ten or more counts support this clonotype. CDR3 coding DNA: TGCGCCAGCAGGCTTGAAACAGATACGCAGTATTTT. Its protein is CASRLETDTQYF. The chain is built from TRBV5-1 and TRBJ2-3; D is undetermined. The CDR3 is made up of 12 amino acids. V was shortened by 5 bases and J by 3 bases, with 7 bases between the two germline ends. CDR1 and CDR2 from the germline V gene are SGHRS and YFSETQ.

This clonotype came up a few times. The chain uses TRBV7-6 and TRBJ2-1, with a tentative D call TRBD1 (6 bases). With 3 bases removed from V and 8 bases from J, the gap between germline ends came to 14 bases. The CDR3 runs 14 residues. Germline values: CDR1 SGHVS, CDR2 FNYEAQ. The CDR3 sequence is CASSLGHQSHEQFF. CDR3 sequence (DNA): TGTGCCAGCAGCTTGGGACACCAGAGCCATGAGCAGTTCTTC.

The CDR3 spells CASSLTQVRTEAFF. The CDR3 DNA follows: TGTGCCAGCAGTCTCACCCAGGTACGCACTGAAGCTTTCTTT. This sequence joins TRBV6-2 or TRBV6-3 and TRBJ1-1, with D hard to call. There are 14 residues in the CDR3. V dropped 5 bases and J dropped 4 bases, with 14 bases sitting between them. Germline CDR1 reads MNHEY; CDR2 reads SVGEGT.

The chain couples TRBV24-1 to TRBJ2-7, with 10 bases matching TRBD1. CDR3 length: 15 amino acids. CDR1 and CDR2 (germline): KGHDR, SFDVKD. The V and J ends lost 4 bases and 2 bases, in that order; junction bases with no gene match: 4. The CDR3 sequence is CATSETGTGAYEQYF. CDR3 nucleotide sequence: TGTGCCACCAGTGAGACCGGGACAGGGGCCTACGAGCAGTACTTC.

The rearrangement links TRBV4-3 to TRBJ2-1; 14 nucleotides align to TRBD2. The germline V gene has CDR1 LGHNA and CDR2 YSLEER. The CDR3 runs to 14 residues. V dropped 3 bases and J dropped 12; count of bases not matched to a gene: 4. In DNA form, the CDR3 reads TGCGCCAGCAGCCAGGGACTAGCGGGAGAAGGGCAGTTCTTC. Translated, it gives CASSQGLAGEGQFF.

This clonotype was counted only a few times. The CDR3 region is CSVGGTGRSETQYF. In nucleotides, the CDR3 is TGCAGCGTTGGCGGTACAGGTAGATCAGAGACCCAGTACTTC. This sequence joins TRBV29-1 and TRBJ2-5; D possibly corresponds to TRBD1 (5 bases). Germline V gives CDR1 SQVTM, CDR2 ANQGSEA. There are 14 residues in the CDR3. V dropped 4 bases and J dropped 4 bases, with 16 bases sitting between them.

This clonotype was seen only a few times. This chain joins TRBV5-1 and TRBJ2-7; maybe TRBD1 (5 bases). V gave up 4 bases and J gave up 3 bases, with 11 bases separating them. From germline, CDR1 is SGHRS and CDR2 YFSETQ. CDR3 size: 13 residues. CDR3 DNA: TGCGCCAGCAGCCGGACACCGATCTACGAGCAGTACTTC. It codes for CASSRTPIYEQYF.

This clonotype has a handful of counts. As DNA, the CDR3 is TGTGCCATCAGTAAGCAGCGACAATACACTGAAGCTTTCTTT. The encoded protein is CAISKQRQYTEAFF. The chain uses TRBV10-3 and TRBJ1-1; D not certain. Trimming removed 5 bases from V and 3 bases from J, with 13 bases in between. CDR1 is ENHRY, CDR2 SYGVKD, per germline. CDR3 size: 14 residues.

The J gene is TRBJ2-5, the V gene TRBV10-3; the match to TRBD2 covers 7 bases. The J segment lost 0 bases and the V segment lost 4 bases, leaving 2 bases of the junction unmatched. CDR1 and CDR2 from the germline V gene are ENHRY and SYGVKD. The CDR3 sequence is 14 residues long. This CDR3 is CAISVRGDQETQYF. Written as DNA, the CDR3 is TGTGCCATCAGTGTACGGGGGGACCAAGAGACCCAGTACTTC.

CDR3 sequence: CASSQNLGGLNEKLFF. The CDR3, as DNA: TGTGCCAGCAGCCAAAACCTAGGGGGATTAAATGAAAAACTGTTTTTT. This sequence joins TRBV12-3 or TRBV12-4 and TRBJ1-4; a weak D match, TRBD1 (6 bases). V was trimmed by 6 bases and J by 5 bases, leaving 19 bases between them. The CDR3 is made up of 16 amino acids.

The chain combines TRBV12-3 or TRBV12-4 with TRBJ1-2, with D hard to call. V was trimmed by 0 bases and J by 1 base, leaving 12 bases between them. The CDR3 spans 16 residues. The CDR3 region is CASSLAPVQDNYGYTF. The CDR3 DNA sequence: TGTGCCAGCAGTTTAGCACCAGTCCAGGATAACTATGGCTACACCTTC.

The gene calls are TRBV10-2 and TRBJ2-4; D is undetermined. The CDR3 sequence is 17 residues long. Trimming cost V 3 bases and J 1 base, with 16 bases left between them. Germline values: CDR1 WSHSY, CDR2 SAAADI. CDR3 coding DNA: TGCGCCAGCAGTGAAGGACCCCGATCTATGGCCAAAAACATTCAGTACTTC. Its translation is CASSEGPRSMAKNIQYF.

The chain links TRBV18 to TRBJ1-1; D possibly corresponds to TRBD1 (6 bases). CDR1 is KGHSH and CDR2 is LQKENI in the germline V gene. The V and J ends lost 4 bases and 6 bases respectively, with 12 bases between them. This CDR3 has 13 amino acids. DNA of the CDR3: TGTGCCAGCTCACTTGGACAGTCTGCTGAAGCTTTCTTT. This translates into CASSLGQSAEAFF.

This clonotype was counted between two and nine times. The rearrangement joins TRBV3-1 to TRBJ2-7; no reliable D call. This CDR3 has 13 residues. Germline V CDR1 and CDR2: LGHDT, YNNKEL (reference sequence). The V end lost 3 bases, the J end lost 3 bases, and 9 bases lay between the germline ends. CDR3 nucleotides: TGTGCCAGCAGCCAGAACCTGGTCTACGAGCAGTACTTC. This codes for CASSQNLVYEQYF.

This clonotype was counted a few times. The chain recombines TRBV20-1 with TRBJ1-5, with 8 bases fitting TRBD1. The CDR3 is made up of 13 amino acids. Germline lookup yields CDR1 DFQATT and CDR2 SNEGSKA (reference sequence). Trimming removed 6 bases from V and 0 bases from J; junction bases left unmatched: 1. The chain's CDR3 is CSAGTGSNQPQHF. Here the CDR3 DNA reads TGCAGTGCAGGGACAGGTAGCAATCAGCCCCAGCATTTT.

The chain recombines TRBV7-2 with TRBJ2-1; possible D gene TRBD2, 6 bases. The CDR3 length is 14 residues. Trimming cost V 6 bases and J 5 bases, with 14 bases left between them. Germline CDR1 is SGHTA and CDR2 is FQGNSA. CDR3 nucleotide sequence: TGTGCCAGCAGTCGGATCGGCGGGGACAATGAGCAGTTCTTC. This encodes CASSRIGGDNEQFF.

This clonotype has more than one count but fewer than ten. The chain combines TRBV7-9 with TRBJ2-1; either TRBD1 or TRBD2 may fit D (5 bases each). Deletions cut 6 bases from V and 9 bases from J, with 12 bases between. CDR3 length: 12 residues. CDR1 and CDR2 (germline): SEHNR, FQNEAQ (reference sequence). The CDR3, as DNA: TGTGCCAGCAGAACCTCAGGGACTGAGCAGTTCTTC. Protein sequence: CASRTSGTEQFF.

J is TRBJ2-5 and V is TRBV20-1; 8 nucleotides align to TRBD2. V was clipped by 3 bases and J by 5 bases; unmatched bases: 17. This CDR3 comprises 17 residues. In germline, CDR1 is DFQATT, CDR2 SNEGSKA (reference sequence). CDR3: CSASPFRLAGERETQYF. The CDR3 bases are TGCAGTGCTAGCCCTTTTCGGCTAGCGGGTGAACGGGAGACCCAGTACTTC.

This rearrangement joins TRBV20-1 to TRBJ2-1, with 7 bases lining up with TRBD2. The J segment lost 3 bases and the V segment lost 5 bases, leaving 7 bases of the junction unmatched. Germline V gene lookup returns CDR1 DFQATT and CDR2 SNEGSKA (reference sequence). The CDR3 sequence is 14 residues long. The DNA of the CDR3 is TGCAGTGCTCCCCCACTAGCGTTCTACAATGAGCAGTTCTTC. Amino acids: CSAPPLAFYNEQFF.

This clonotype was counted only a few times. The V call is TRBV6-2 or TRBV6-3, the J call TRBJ2-1; 7 nucleotides agree with TRBD2. V was clipped by 4 bases and J by 8 bases; unmatched bases: 11. The CDR3 runs to 15 residues. Per the germline V gene, CDR1 is MNHEY and CDR2 is SVGEGT. The CDR3 here is CASSLAGTALDEQFF. The CDR3 DNA is TGTGCCAGCAGTTTAGCGGGTACCGCCCTGGATGAGCAGTTCTTC.

V is TRBV29-1 and J is TRBJ2-2; 7 positions agree with TRBD2. Germline V gives CDR1 SQVTM, CDR2 ANQGSEA. CDR3 length: 18 residues. Trimming cost V 8 bases and J 4 bases; bases outside gene matches: 22. The CDR3 bases are TGCAGCCCTCATAGGGAGCCGGGACTACCCGGTTGCACCGGGGAGCTGTTTTTT. This gives the protein CSPHREPGLPGCTGELFF.

This clonotype was found a few times. This chain joins TRBV12-3 or TRBV12-4 and TRBJ2-3; D possibly corresponds to TRBD1 (6 bases). This CDR3 comprises 16 residues. The germline V and J ends were trimmed by 5 bases and 4 bases, with 19 bases remaining between them. As DNA, the CDR3 is TGTGCCAGCAGTCGTATCAGGGGAGATTGGTCAGATACGCAGTATTTT. This codes for CASSRIRGDWSDTQYF.

The chain uses TRBV10-3 and TRBJ2-3; unclear D gene. CDR1 is ENHRY and CDR2 is SYGVKD in the germline V gene. The CDR3 sequence is 15 residues long. The ends were cut back, 0 bases at V and 4 bases at J, with 11 bases in the middle. This chain's CDR3 is CAISESGFASDTQYF. CDR3 nucleotide sequence: TGTGCCATCAGTGAGTCGGGTTTTGCCTCAGATACGCAGTATTTT.

The chain joins TRBV20-1 to TRBJ1-2; unclear D gene. The CDR3 sequence is 15 residues long. Germline V lookup: CDR1 DFQATT, CDR2 SNEGSKA (reference sequence). The V end was cut by 0 bases, the J end by 4 bases, with 15 bases between. Here the CDR3 reads CSARDLMALTYGYTF. CDR3 bases: TGCAGTGCTAGAGATCTTATGGCCTTGACCTATGGCTACACCTTC.

V usage is TRBV29-1 and J usage is TRBJ1-1, with D unclear. Per germline, CDR1 SQVTM and CDR2 ANQGSEA. The CDR3 contains 12 residues. The V end lost 4 bases, the J end lost 4 bases, and 10 bases lay between the germline ends. CDR3 nucleotides: TGCAGCGTTGCGATGGGAGGCACTGAAGCTTTCTTT. Protein: CSVAMGGTEAFF. Supplemented by reference TRBV29-1 and TRBJ1-1, the full variable domain reads SAVISQKPSRDICQRGTSLTIQCQVDSQVTMMFWYRQQPGQSLTLIATANQGSEATYESGFVIDKFPISRPNLTFSTLTVSNMSPEDSSIYLCSVAMGGTEAFFGQGTRLTVV.

This chain connects TRBV5-1 to TRBJ2-2, with D uncertain. Germline V lookup: CDR1 SGHRS, CDR2 YFSETQ. This CDR3 is 15 amino acids long. V was cut by 5 bases and J by 0 bases, with 11 bases left in between. The CDR3 region has the DNA TGCGCCAGCAGGGCACGAGCGACGAACACCGGGGAGCTGTTTTTT. Amino acids: CASRARATNTGELFF. The whole variable domain, remainder taken from reference TRBV5-1 and TRBJ2-2, is KAGVTQTPRYLIKTRGQQVTLSCSPISGHRSVSWYQQTPGQGLQFLFEYFSETQRNKGNFPGRFSGRQFSNSRSEMNVSTLELGDSALYLCASRARATNTGELFFGEGSRLTVL.